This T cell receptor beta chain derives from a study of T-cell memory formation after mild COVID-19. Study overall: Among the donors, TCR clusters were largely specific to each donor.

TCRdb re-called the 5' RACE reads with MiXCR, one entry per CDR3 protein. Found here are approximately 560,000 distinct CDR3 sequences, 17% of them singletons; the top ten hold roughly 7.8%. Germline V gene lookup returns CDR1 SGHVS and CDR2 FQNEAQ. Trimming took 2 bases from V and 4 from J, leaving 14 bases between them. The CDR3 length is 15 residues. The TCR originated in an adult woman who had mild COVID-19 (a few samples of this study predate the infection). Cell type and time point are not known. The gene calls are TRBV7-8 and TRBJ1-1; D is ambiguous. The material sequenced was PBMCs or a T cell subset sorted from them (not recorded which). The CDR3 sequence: CASSLRGSMSTEAFF. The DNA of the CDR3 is TGTGCCAGCAGCTTACGAGGGAGTATGAGCACTGAAGCTTTCTTT. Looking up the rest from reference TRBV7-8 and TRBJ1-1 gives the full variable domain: GAGVSQSPRYKVAKRGQDVALRCDPISGHVSLFWYQQALGQGPEFLTYFQNEAQLDKSGLPSDRFFAERPEGSVSTLKIQRTQQEDSAVYLCASSLRGSMSTEAFFGQGTRLTVV.